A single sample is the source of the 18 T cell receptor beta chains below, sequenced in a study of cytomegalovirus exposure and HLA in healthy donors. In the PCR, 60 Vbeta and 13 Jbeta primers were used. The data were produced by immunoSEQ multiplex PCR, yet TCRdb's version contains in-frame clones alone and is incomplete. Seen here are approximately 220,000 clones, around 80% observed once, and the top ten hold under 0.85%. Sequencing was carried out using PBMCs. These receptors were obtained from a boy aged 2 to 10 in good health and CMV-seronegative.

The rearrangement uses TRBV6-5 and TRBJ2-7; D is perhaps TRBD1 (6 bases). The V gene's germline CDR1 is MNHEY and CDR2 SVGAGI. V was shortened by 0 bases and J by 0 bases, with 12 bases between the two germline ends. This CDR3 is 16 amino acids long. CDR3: CASSYSKTGTSYEQYF. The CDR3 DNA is TGTGCCAGCAGTTACTCGAAGACAGGAACCTCCTACGAGCAGTACTTC.

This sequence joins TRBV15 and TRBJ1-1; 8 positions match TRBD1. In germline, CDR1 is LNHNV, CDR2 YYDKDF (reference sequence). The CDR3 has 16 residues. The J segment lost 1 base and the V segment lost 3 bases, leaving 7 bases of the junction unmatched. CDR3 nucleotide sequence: TGTGCCACCAGCAGGGGACAGACAGGGGAGAACACTGAAGCTTTCTTT. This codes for CATSRGQTGENTEAFF. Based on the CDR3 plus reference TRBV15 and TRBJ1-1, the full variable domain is DAMVIQNPRYQVTQFGKPVTLSCSQTLNHNVMYWYQQKSSQAPKLLFHYYDKDFNNEADTPDNFQSRRPNTSFCFLDIRSPGLGDTAMYLCATSRGQTGENTEAFFGQGTRLTVV.

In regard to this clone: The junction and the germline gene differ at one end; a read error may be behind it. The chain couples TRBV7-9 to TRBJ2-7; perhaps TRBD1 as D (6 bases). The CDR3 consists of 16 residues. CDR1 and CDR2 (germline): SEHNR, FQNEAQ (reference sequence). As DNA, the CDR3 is TGTTCCAGCAGCTTAGTAACAACAGGGATACCCTACGAGCAGTACTTC. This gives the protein CSSSLVTTGIPYEQYF.

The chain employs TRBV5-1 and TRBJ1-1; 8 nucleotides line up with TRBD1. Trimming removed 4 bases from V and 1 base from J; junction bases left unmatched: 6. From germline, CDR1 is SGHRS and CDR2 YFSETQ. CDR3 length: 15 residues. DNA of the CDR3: TGCGCCAGCAGCCTGACCGGGACAGGGAACACTGAAGCTTTCTTT. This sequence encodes CASSLTGTGNTEAFF.

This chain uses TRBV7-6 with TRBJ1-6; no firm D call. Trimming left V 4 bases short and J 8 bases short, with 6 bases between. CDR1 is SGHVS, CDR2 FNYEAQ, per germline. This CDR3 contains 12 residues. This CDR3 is CASSWAHSPLHF. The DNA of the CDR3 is TGTGCCAGCAGCTGGGCCCATTCACCCCTCCACTTT. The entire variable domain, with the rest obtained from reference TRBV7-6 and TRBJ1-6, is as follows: GAGVSQSPRYKVTKRGQDVALRCDPISGHVSLYWYRQALGQGPEFLTYFNYEAQQDKSGLPNDRFSAERPEGSISTLTIQRTEQRDSAMYRCASSWAHSPLHFGNGTRLTVT.

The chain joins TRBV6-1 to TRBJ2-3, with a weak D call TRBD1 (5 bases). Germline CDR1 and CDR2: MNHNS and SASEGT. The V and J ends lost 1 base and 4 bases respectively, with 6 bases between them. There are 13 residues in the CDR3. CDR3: CASSEEGSDTQYF. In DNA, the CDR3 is TGTGCCAGCAGTGAAGAGGGGTCAGATACGCAGTATTTT.

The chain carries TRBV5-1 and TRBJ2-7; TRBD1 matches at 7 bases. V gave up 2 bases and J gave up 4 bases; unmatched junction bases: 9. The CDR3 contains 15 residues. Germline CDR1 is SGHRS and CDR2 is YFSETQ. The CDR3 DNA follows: TGCGCCAGCAGCTTCAGTGGGACAGACAAATACGAGCAGTACTTC. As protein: CASSFSGTDKYEQYF.

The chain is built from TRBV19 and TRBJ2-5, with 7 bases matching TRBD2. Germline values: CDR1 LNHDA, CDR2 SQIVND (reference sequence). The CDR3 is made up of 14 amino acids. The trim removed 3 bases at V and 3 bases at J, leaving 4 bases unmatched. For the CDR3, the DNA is TGTGCCAGTAGTATGCTAGCGGAGGAAGAGACCCAGTACTTC. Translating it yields CASSMLAEEETQYF.

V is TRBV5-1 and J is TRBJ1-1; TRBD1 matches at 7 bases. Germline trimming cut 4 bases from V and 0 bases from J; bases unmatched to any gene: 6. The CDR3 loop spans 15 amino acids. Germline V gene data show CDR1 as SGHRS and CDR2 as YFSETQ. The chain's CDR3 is CASSQQTGLNTEAFF. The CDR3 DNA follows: TGCGCCAGCAGCCAACAGACAGGGCTGAACACTGAAGCTTTCTTT.

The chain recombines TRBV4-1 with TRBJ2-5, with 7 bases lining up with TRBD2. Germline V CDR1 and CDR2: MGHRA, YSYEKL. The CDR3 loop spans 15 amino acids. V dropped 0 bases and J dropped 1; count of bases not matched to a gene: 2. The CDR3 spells CASSQDGGGQETQYF. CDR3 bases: TGCGCCAGCAGCCAAGATGGGGGGGGCCAAGAGACCCAGTACTTC.

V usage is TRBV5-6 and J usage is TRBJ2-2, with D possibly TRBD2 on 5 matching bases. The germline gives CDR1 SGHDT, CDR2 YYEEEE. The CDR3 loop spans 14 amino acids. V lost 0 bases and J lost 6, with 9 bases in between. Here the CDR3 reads CASSLGGSAGELFF. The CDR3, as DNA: TGTGCCAGCAGCTTGGGCGGTAGCGCCGGGGAGCTGTTTTTT.

CDR3 sequence: CASSSGLAGARYEQYF. The CDR3 DNA follows: TGTGCCAGCAGTTCCGGACTAGCGGGGGCCCGGTACGAGCAGTACTTC. This rearrangement joins TRBV6-5 to TRBJ2-7; 13 nucleotides line up with TRBD2. Germline-derived CDR1 and CDR2 are MNHEY and SVGAGI. The length of the CDR3 is 16 residues. Trimming removed 4 bases from V and 4 bases from J; junction bases left unmatched: 7.

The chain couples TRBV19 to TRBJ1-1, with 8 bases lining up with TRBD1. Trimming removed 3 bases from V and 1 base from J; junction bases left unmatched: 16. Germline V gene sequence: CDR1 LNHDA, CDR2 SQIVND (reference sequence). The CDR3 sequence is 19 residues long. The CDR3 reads CASSIPSSRGRPRNTEAFF. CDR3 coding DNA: TGTGCCAGTAGTATTCCGTCGAGCAGGGGGCGACCCAGGAACACTGAAGCTTTCTTT.

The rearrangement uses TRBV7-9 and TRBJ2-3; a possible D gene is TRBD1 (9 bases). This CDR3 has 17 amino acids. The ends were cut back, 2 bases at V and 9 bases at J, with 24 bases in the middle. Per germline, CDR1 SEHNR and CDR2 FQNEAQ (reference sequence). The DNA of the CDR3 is TGTGCCAGCAGCTTATTATGGAACAGGGGGCAGCGGGGGACGCAGTATTTT. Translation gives CASSLLWNRGQRGTQYF.

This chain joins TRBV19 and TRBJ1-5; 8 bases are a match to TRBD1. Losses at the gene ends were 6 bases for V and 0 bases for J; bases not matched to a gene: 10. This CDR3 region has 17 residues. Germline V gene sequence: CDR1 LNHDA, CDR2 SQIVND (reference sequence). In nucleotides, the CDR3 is TGTGCCAGTAGACCCCTGGACAGGGCGAATAGCAATCAGCCCCAGCATTTT. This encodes CASRPLDRANSNQPQHF.

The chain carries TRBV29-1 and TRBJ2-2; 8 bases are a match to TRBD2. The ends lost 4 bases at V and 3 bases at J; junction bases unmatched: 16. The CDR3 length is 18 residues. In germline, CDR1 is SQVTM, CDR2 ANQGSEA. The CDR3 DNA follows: TGCAGCGTTGGGGGCCCCACTTTTAGCGGGGTTTACACCGGGGAGCTGTTTTTT. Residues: CSVGGPTFSGVYTGELFF.

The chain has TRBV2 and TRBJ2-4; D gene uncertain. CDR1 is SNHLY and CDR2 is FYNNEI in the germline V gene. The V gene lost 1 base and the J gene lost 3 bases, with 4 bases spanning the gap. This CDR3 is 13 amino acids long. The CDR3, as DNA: TGTGCCAGCAGTGAAGTCCACAAAAACATTCAGTACTTC. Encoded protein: CASSEVHKNIQYF.

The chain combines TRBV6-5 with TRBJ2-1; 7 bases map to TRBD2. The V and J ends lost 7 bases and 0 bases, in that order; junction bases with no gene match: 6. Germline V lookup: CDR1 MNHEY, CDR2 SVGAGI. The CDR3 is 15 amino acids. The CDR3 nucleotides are TGTGCCAGCACCGCAAGCGGGAACTCCTACAATGAGCAGTTCTTC. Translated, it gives CASTASGNSYNEQFF.